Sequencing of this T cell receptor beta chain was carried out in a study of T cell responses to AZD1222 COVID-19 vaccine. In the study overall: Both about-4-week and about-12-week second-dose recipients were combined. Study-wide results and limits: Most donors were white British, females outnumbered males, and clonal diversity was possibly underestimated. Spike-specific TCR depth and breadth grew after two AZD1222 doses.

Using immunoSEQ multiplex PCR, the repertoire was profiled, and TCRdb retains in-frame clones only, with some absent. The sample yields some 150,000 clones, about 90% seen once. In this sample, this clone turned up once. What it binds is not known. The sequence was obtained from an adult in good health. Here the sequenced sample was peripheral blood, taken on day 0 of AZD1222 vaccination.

The CDR3 DNA is TGTGCCAGCAGCTTAAGGTCGGGTATCTACGAGCAGTACTTC. It translates to CASSLRSGIYEQYF. The rearrangement uses TRBV11-2 and TRBJ2-7, with D uncertain. From germline, CDR1 is SGHAT and CDR2 FQNNGV. The CDR3 has 14 amino acids. V lost 2 bases to trimming and J lost 3 bases, with 11 bases between them. The whole variable domain, remainder taken from reference TRBV11-2 and TRBJ2-7, is EAGVAQSPRYKIIEKRQSVAFWCNPISGHATLYWYQQILGQGPKLLIQFQNNGVVDDSQLPKDRFSAERLKGVDSTLKIQPAKLEDSAVYLCASSLRSGIYEQYFGPGTRLTVT.